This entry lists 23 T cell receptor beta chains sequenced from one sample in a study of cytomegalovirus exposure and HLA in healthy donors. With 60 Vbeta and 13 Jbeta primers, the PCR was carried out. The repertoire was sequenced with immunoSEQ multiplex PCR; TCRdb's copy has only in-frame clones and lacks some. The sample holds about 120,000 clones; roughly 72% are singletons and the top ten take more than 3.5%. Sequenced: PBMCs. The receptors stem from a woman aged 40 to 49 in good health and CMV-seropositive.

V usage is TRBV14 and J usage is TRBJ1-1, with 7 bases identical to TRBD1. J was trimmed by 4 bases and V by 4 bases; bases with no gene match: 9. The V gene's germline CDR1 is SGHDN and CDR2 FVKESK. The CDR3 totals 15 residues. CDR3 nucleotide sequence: TGTGCCAGCAGCCCCATCGGGGACAGAATCACTGAAGCTTTCTTT. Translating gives CASSPIGDRITEAFF. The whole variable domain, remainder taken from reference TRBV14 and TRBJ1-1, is EAGVTQFPSHSVIEKGQTVTLRCDPISGHDNLYWYRRVMGKEIKFLLHFVKESKQDESGMPNNRFLAERTGGTYSTLKVQPAELEDSGVYFCASSPIGDRITEAFFGQGTRLTVV.

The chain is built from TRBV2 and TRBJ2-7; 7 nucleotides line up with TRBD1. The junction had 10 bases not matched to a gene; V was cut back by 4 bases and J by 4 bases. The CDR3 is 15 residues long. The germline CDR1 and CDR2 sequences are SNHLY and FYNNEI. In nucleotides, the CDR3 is TGTGCCAGCAGTGGAACAGGGGAGATGTGGTACGAGCAGTACTTC. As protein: CASSGTGEMWYEQYF.

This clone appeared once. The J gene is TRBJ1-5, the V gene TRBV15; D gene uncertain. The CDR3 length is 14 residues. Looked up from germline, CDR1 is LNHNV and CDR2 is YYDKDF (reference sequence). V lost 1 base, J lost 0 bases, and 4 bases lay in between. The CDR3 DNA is TGTGCCACCAGCAGAGTTAATAGCAATCAGCCCCAGCATTTT. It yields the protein CATSRVNSNQPQHF.

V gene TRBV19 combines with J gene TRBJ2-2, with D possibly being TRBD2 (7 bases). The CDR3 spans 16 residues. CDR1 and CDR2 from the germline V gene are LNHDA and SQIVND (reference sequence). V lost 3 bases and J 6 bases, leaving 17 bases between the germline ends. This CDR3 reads CASSIMGAGVAGELFF. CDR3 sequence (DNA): TGTGCCAGTAGTATTATGGGGGCGGGAGTAGCCGGGGAGCTGTTTTTT.

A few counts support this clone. The CDR3 sequence is CASSYVAGSAWNEQFF. In DNA form, the CDR3 reads TGTGCCAGCAGTTACGTGGCGGGATCGGCGTGGAATGAGCAGTTCTTC. The chain has TRBV6-5 and TRBJ2-1; TRBD2 might be the D (6 bases). The CDR3 totals 16 residues. The germline V gene encodes CDR1 MNHEY and CDR2 SVGAGI. Trimming shortened V by 2 bases and J by 7 bases, and 18 bases separated the two germline ends.

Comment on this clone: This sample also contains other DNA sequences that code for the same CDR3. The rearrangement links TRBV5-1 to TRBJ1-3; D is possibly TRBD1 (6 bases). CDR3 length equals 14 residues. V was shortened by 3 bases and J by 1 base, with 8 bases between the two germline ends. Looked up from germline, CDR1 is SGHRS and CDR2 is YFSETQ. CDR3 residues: CASSSQGSGNTIYF. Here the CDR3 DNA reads TGCGCCAGCAGCTCTCAGGGGTCTGGAAACACCATATATTTT.

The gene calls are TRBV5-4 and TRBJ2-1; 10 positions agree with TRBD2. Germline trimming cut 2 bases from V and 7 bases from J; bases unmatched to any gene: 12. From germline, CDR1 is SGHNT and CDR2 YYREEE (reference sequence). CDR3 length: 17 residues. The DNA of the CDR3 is TGTGCCAGCAGCTTAACCCTAAGCTGGACTAGCGGAAATGAGCAGTTCTTC. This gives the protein CASSLTLSWTSGNEQFF.

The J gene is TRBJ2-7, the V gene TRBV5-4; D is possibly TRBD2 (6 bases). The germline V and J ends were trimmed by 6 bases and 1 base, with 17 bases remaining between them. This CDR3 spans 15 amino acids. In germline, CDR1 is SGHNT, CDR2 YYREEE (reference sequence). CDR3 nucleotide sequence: TGTGCCAGCATGGGGCGGAGGGGAAGATCCTACGAGCAGTACTTC. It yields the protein CASMGRRGRSYEQYF.

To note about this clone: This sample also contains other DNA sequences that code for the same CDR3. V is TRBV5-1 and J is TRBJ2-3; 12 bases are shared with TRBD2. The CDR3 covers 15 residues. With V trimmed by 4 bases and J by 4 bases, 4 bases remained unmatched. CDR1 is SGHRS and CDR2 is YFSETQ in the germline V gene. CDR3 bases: TGCGCCAGCAGCCAGGGACTAGCGGGTGCAGATACGCAGTATTTT. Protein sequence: CASSQGLAGADTQYF.

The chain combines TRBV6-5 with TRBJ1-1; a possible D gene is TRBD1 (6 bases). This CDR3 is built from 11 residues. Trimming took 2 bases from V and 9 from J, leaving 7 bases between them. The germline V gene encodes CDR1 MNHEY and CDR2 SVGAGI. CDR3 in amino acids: CASSYDRKAFF. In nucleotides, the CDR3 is TGTGCCAGCAGTTACGACAGGAAAGCTTTCTTT.

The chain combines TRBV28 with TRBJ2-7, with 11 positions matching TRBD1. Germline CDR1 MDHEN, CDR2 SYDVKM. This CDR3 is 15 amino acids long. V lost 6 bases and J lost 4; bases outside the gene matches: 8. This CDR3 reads CASSAPGQGGYEQYF. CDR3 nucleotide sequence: TGTGCCAGCAGCGCCCCGGGACAGGGGGGATACGAGCAGTACTTC.

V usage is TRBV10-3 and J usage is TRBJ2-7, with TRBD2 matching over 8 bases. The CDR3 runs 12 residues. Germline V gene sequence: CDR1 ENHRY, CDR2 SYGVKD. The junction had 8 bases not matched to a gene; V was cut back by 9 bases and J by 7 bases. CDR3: CAIGGVAGEQYF. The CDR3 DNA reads TGTGCCATTGGGGGGGTAGCGGGAGAGCAGTACTTC.

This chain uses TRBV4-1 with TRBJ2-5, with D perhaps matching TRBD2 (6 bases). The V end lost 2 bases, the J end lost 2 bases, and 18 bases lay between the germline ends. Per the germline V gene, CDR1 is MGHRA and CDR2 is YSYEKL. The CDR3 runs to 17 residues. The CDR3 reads CASSQQPAGTLQETQYF. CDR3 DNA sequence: TGCGCCAGCAGCCAACAACCGGCGGGGACGCTTCAAGAGACCCAGTACTTC.

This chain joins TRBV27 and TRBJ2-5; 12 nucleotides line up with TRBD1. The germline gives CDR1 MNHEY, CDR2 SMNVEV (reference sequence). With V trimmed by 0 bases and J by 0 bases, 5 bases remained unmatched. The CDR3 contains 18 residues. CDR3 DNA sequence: TGTGCCAGCAGTTTATCTATGGGACAGGGGGCGAACCAAGAGACCCAGTACTTC. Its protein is CASSLSMGQGANQETQYF.

This chain's CDR3 is CAWSSGQGTGELFF. The DNA for the CDR3 is TGTGCCTGGAGTTCGGGACAGGGCACCGGGGAGCTGTTTTTT. The rearrangement joins TRBV30 to TRBJ2-2; 9 bases are a match to TRBD1. The J segment lost 4 bases and the V segment lost 2 bases, leaving 2 bases of the junction unmatched. Germline CDR1 and CDR2: GTSNPN and SVGIG (reference sequence). This CDR3 has 14 amino acids.

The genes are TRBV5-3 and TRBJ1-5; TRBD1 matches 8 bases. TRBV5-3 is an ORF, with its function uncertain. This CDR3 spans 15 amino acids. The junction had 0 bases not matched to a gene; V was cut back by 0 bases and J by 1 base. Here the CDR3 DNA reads TGTGCCAGAAGCTTGGGGACAGGGAGCAATCAGCCCCAGCATTTT. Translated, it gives CARSLGTGSNQPQHF.

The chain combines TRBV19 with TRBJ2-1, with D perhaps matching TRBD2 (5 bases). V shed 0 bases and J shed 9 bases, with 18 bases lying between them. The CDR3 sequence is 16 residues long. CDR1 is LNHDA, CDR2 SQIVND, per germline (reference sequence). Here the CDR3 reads CASSIDHGLRGSEQFF. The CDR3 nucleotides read TGTGCCAGTAGTATAGATCATGGACTCCGTGGCTCTGAGCAGTTCTTC.

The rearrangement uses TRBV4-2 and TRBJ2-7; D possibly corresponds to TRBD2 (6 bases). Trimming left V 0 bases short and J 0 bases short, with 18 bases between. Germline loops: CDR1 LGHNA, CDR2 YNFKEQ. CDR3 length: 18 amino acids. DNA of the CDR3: TGTGCCAGCAGCCAAGATCTCATTACCGGGAGCCTCTCCTACGAGCAGTACTTC. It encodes CASSQDLITGSLSYEQYF.

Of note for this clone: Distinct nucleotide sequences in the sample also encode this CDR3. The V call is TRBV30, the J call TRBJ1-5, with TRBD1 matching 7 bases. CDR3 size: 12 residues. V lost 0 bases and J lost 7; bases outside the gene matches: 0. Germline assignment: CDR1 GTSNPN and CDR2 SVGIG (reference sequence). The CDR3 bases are TGTGCCTGGAGTGTACAGGGGCAGCCCCAGCATTTT. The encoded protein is CAWSVQGQPQHF.

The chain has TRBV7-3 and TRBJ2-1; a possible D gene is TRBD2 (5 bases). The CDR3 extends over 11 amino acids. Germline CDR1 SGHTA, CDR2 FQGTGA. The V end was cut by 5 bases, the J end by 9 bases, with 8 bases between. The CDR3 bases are TGTGCCAGCAGCCCAGGAGGTGAGCAGTTCTTC. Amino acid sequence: CASSPGGEQFF.

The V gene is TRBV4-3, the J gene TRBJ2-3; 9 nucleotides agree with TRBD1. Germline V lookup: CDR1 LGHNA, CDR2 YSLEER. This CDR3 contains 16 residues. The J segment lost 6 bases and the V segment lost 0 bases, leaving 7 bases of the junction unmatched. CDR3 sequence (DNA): TGCGCCAGCAGCCAAGATGAACAGGGGGCAGCCGATACGCAGTATTTT. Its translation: CASSQDEQGAADTQYF.

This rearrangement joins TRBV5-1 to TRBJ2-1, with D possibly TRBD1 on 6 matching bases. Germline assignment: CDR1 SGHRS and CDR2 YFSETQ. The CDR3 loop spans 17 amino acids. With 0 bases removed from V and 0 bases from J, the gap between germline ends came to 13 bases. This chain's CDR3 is CASSLGAGASSYNEQFF. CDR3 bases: TGCGCCAGCAGCTTGGGGGCAGGGGCTAGCTCCTACAATGAGCAGTTCTTC.

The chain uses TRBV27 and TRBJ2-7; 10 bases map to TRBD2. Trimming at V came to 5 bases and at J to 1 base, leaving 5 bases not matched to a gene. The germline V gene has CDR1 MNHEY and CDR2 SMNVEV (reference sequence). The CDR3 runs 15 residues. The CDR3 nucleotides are TGTGCCAGCAGTCCCTGGACTAGCGGTTCCTACGAGCAGTACTTC. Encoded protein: CASSPWTSGSYEQYF.